The present TCR beta chain was sequenced within a study of blood T cells in healthy people across ages. About the research overall: Roughly one uniquely barcoded beta molecule per two T cells was captured.

Whole-study findings and limits: A roughly linear fall in TCR beta diversity per million T cells was seen with increasing age.

Using a J-beta primer mix together with a sample-barcoded 5' primer, a second PCR was run for about 6 to 11 cycles. Each cDNA molecule received a tag from a template-switch adaptor that had 12 random nucleotides. TCRdb processed the 5' RACE reads anew with MiXCR; each CDR3 protein has one entry. Of roughly 1,500,000 distinct CDR3 sequences in the sample, roughly 40% were seen once. The germline V gene encodes CDR1 MNHEY and CDR2 SVGEGT. CDR3 size: 11 residues. Trimming took 6 bases from V and 10 from J, leaving 10 bases between them. This clonotype was seen more than once but under ten times. Its antigen is not known.

The chain uses TRBV6-2 or TRBV6-3 and TRBJ2-1; D tentatively fits TRBD1 or TRBD2 (6 bases each). Material for sequencing was blood. The origin of this receptor is a woman aged 18-30 years in good health. The CDR3 here is CASSIGGEQFF. The DNA of the CDR3 is TGTGCCAGCAGCATAGGGGGGGAGCAGTTCTTC.